The 25 T cell receptor beta chains below come from one sample, sequenced in a study of cytomegalovirus exposure and HLA in healthy donors. The PCR employed 60 Vbeta primers together with 13 Jbeta primers. Assay: immunoSEQ multiplex PCR; the TCRdb copy retains only in-frame clones and omits some. The table has about 130,000 clones, 80% to 85% seen once. The sequenced sample was PBMCs. The receptors were sampled from a boy aged 5-17 years in good health and CMV-seronegative.

This clone came up once. This chain uses TRBV5-4 with TRBJ2-7, with 16 bases matching TRBD2. Germline CDR1 SGHNT, CDR2 YYREEE (reference sequence). The CDR3 loop spans 16 amino acids. V was pared by 4 bases and J by 6 bases, with 7 bases of the junction left unmatched. The CDR3 spells CASSPGTSGRAAEQYF. The CDR3 region has the DNA TGTGCCAGCAGCCCCGGGACTAGCGGGAGGGCCGCCGAGCAGTACTTC.

The chain links TRBV7-9 to TRBJ1-1, with D possibly being TRBD1 (6 bases). The CDR3 totals 15 residues. Germline CDR1 and CDR2: SEHNR and FQNEAQ (reference sequence). Trimming took 8 bases from V and 5 from J, leaving 21 bases between them. The CDR3 DNA reads as TGTGCCAGCGGCGATCCAGGGAGGGGGACGACTGAAGCTTTCTTT. Its protein is CASGDPGRGTTEAFF.

The chain recombines TRBV7-2 with TRBJ2-7; D gene unclear. The CDR3 is made up of 12 amino acids. With 5 bases removed from V and 1 base from J, the gap between germline ends came to 6 bases. In germline, CDR1 is SGHTA, CDR2 FQGNSA. CDR3 bases: TGTGCCAGCAGCCCCCCGTCCTACGAGCAGTACTTC. Translated: CASSPPSYEQYF.

The J gene is TRBJ2-1, the V gene TRBV30; 8 nucleotides agree with TRBD2. The CDR3 loop spans 11 amino acids. Germline CDR1 GTSNPN, CDR2 SVGIG (reference sequence). The CDR3 loop reads CRGGSPNEQFF. The DNA for the CDR3 is TGTCGGGGGGGGTCTCCCAATGAGCAGTTCTTC.

This sequence joins TRBV15 and TRBJ2-5; TRBD2 aligns across 10 bases. CDR1 LNHNV and CDR2 YYDKDF come from the germline V gene (reference sequence). Trimming took 1 base from V and 1 from J; bases not matched to a gene: 0. CDR3 size: 15 residues. CDR3 in amino acids: CATSRGLAGQETQYF. CDR3 DNA: TGTGCCACCAGCAGAGGACTAGCGGGCCAAGAGACCCAGTACTTC. Full variable domain (missing parts from reference TRBV15 and TRBJ2-5): DAMVIQNPRYQVTQFGKPVTLSCSQTLNHNVMYWYQQKSSQAPKLLFHYYDKDFNNEADTPDNFQSRRPNTSFCFLDIRSPGLGDTAMYLCATSRGLAGQETQYFGPGTRLLVL.

This sequence joins TRBV4-1 and TRBJ2-5, with D hard to call. The CDR3 length is 13 residues. V lost 4 bases and J 4 bases, leaving 10 bases between the germline ends. Per the germline V gene, CDR1 is MGHRA and CDR2 is YSYEKL. The CDR3 reads CASSPLSGETQYF. The CDR3 DNA reads TGCGCCAGCAGCCCCCTCTCGGGAGAGACCCAGTACTTC.

This chain links TRBV6-1 with TRBJ2-1; 8 nucleotides match TRBD2. The CDR3 has 15 amino acids. The germline CDR1 and CDR2 sequences are MNHNS and SASEGT. Losses at the gene ends were 5 bases for V and 0 bases for J; bases not matched to a gene: 3. The CDR3 region has the DNA TGTGCCAGCAGTCCTCGGGGGGGCTCCTACAATGAGCAGTTCTTC. Protein product: CASSPRGGSYNEQFF.

The rearrangement uses TRBV4-2 and TRBJ2-7, with TRBD2 identical over 12 bases. Germline lookup yields CDR1 LGHNA and CDR2 YNFKEQ. This CDR3 spans 18 amino acids. After removal of 4 bases from V and 2 bases from J, the junction contained 12 bases not matched to a gene. DNA of the CDR3: TGTGCCAGCAGCCCTCTCTGGAGACTAGCGGGAGCCCCCTACGAGCAGTACTTC. Translated: CASSPLWRLAGAPYEQYF.

The CDR3 sequence is CAWSVGTADNEQFF. The CDR3 coding sequence is TGTGCCTGGAGTGTGGGGACAGCGGACAATGAGCAGTTCTTC. The chain combines TRBV30 with TRBJ2-1; 7 bases are shared with TRBD1. Germline trimming cut 0 bases from V and 5 bases from J; bases unmatched to any gene: 4. This CDR3 has 14 amino acids. The germline V gene encodes CDR1 GTSNPN and CDR2 SVGIG (reference sequence).

V gene TRBV7-9 combines with J gene TRBJ2-7; 7 bases align to TRBD1. CDR1 and CDR2 from the germline V gene are SEHNR and FQNEAQ (reference sequence). V lost 5 bases to trimming and J lost 3 bases; unmatched junction nucleotides: 10. This CDR3 comprises 15 residues. The CDR3 loop reads CASSRTTGPNYEQYF. The CDR3 bases are TGTGCCAGCAGCCGGACGACAGGGCCCAACTACGAGCAGTACTTC.

V usage is TRBV6-5 and J usage is TRBJ1-2; D unclear. This CDR3 region has 15 residues. Looked up from germline, CDR1 is MNHEY and CDR2 is SVGAGI. V gave up 5 bases and J gave up 4 bases, with 17 bases separating them. This CDR3 is CASSAVVGSIYGYTF. CDR3 in DNA: TGTGCCAGCAGTGCTGTAGTGGGGAGCATCTATGGCTACACCTTC.

The rearrangement uses TRBV6-6 and TRBJ2-5; D remains ambiguous. Near its end, the DNA agrees better with TRBJ2-7, so the J call may be wrong. This CDR3 spans 12 amino acids. Germline loops: CDR1 MNHNY, CDR2 SVGAGI (reference sequence). The CDR3 spells CASSQEGYEQYF. Written as DNA, the CDR3 is TGTGCCAGCAGTCAGGAAGGCTACGAGCAGTACTTC.

This sequence joins TRBV30 and TRBJ2-3; 10 nucleotides match TRBD2. The CDR3 contains 16 residues. With 0 bases clipped from V and 6 bases from J, the junction kept 9 bases outside the gene matches. Germline V gene data show CDR1 as GTSNPN and CDR2 as SVGIG (reference sequence). CDR3 coding DNA: TGTGCCTGGAGTGTAAGAGCGGGAGGGCATCAGGATACGCAGTATTTT. It yields the protein CAWSVRAGGHQDTQYF.

This sequence joins TRBV7-9 and TRBJ1-5; TRBD1 agrees at 9 bases. V lost 3 bases, J lost 6 bases, and 6 bases stayed unmatched. The CDR3 spans 15 residues. Germline values: CDR1 SEHNR, CDR2 FQNEAQ (reference sequence). This CDR3 reads CASSLSGQGTQPQHF. The CDR3 bases are TGTGCCAGCAGCTTGAGTGGACAGGGGACTCAGCCCCAGCATTTT. Together with reference TRBV7-9 and TRBJ1-5, the CDR3 gives the full variable domain: DTGVSQNPRHKITKRGQNVTFRCDPISEHNRLYWYRQTLGQGPEFLTYFQNEAQLEKSRLLSDRFSAERPKGSFSTLEIQRTEQGDSAMYLCASSLSGQGTQPQHFGDGTRLSIL.

The gene calls are TRBV28 and TRBJ2-7; D might be TRBD1 (5 bases). Trimming cost V 3 bases and J 5 bases, with 11 bases left between them. Germline V CDR1 and CDR2: MDHEN, SYDVKM. There are 13 residues in the CDR3. CDR3 DNA: TGTGCCAGCAGTTTGGCAGGGATCGACGAGCAGTACTTC. This sequence encodes CASSLAGIDEQYF. The full variable domain, its missing parts supplied by reference TRBV28 and TRBJ2-7, is DVKVTQSSRYLVKRTGEKVFLECVQDMDHENMFWYRQDPGLGLRLIYFSYDVKMKEKGDIPEGYSVSREKKERFSLILESASTNQTSMYLCASSLAGIDEQYFGPGTRLTVT.

The chain joins TRBV5-1 to TRBJ2-3; 8 bases map to TRBD1. This CDR3 spans 14 amino acids. Unmatched junction bases numbered 6, after V lost 4 bases and J lost 5 bases. Germline V gene lookup returns CDR1 SGHRS and CDR2 YFSETQ. The CDR3 DNA sequence: TGCGCCAGCAGCGACGGACAGGGTTTAGATACGCAGTATTTT. This translates into CASSDGQGLDTQYF.

The chain has TRBV25-1 and TRBJ1-1, with a weak D call TRBD1 (6 bases). V gave up 5 bases and J gave up 1 base, with 11 bases separating them. This CDR3 comprises 14 residues. Germline V gives CDR1 MGHDK, CDR2 SYGVNS. CDR3 amino acids: CASSHPGENTEAFF. In DNA form, the CDR3 reads TGTGCCAGCAGTCACCCAGGGGAGAACACTGAAGCTTTCTTT.

The DNA of the CDR3 is TGTGCCAGCAGCGTCGGGACTAGCGGATTTTACGAGCAGTACTTC. Translated: CASSVGTSGFYEQYF. The gene calls are TRBV9 and TRBJ2-7; TRBD2 matches at 11 bases. There are 15 residues in the CDR3. Losses at the gene ends were 2 bases for V and 4 bases for J; bases not matched to a gene: 5. Germline assignment: CDR1 SGDLS and CDR2 YYNGEE.

The DNA of the CDR3 is TGCGCCAGCAGCCAACGGACTAGCGGGAGATCCGAGCAGTACTTC. It encodes CASSQRTSGRSEQYF. This sequence joins TRBV4-1 and TRBJ2-7, with TRBD2 identical over 13 bases. The germline V gene encodes CDR1 MGHRA and CDR2 YSYEKL. CDR3 length: 15 residues. After removal of 2 bases from V and 6 bases from J, the junction contained 4 bases not matched to a gene.

This clone has more than one count but fewer than ten. The chain is built from TRBV4-2 and TRBJ2-1, with TRBD2 identical over 10 bases. Trimming took 0 bases from V and 6 from J; bases not matched to a gene: 5. The CDR3 covers 16 residues. CDR1 and CDR2 (germline): LGHNA, YNFKEQ. The CDR3: CASSQERAGGGNEQFF. The CDR3 DNA reads as TGTGCCAGCAGCCAAGAAAGAGCGGGAGGGGGCAATGAGCAGTTCTTC.

This chain links TRBV7-9 with TRBJ1-1; 10 bases are shared with TRBD1. Germline CDR1 reads SEHNR; CDR2 reads FQNEAQ (reference sequence). The trim removed 4 bases at V and 7 bases at J, leaving 3 bases unmatched. The CDR3 length is 13 residues. Here the CDR3 reads CASSSRDRGEAFF. The CDR3 DNA reads as TGTGCCAGCAGCTCCCGGGACAGGGGTGAAGCTTTCTTT.

This clone was seen more than once but under ten times. V usage is TRBV6-4 and J usage is TRBJ2-1; unclear D gene. There are 14 residues in the CDR3. Trimming took 3 bases from V and 10 from J, leaving 16 bases between them. From germline, CDR1 is MRHNA and CDR2 SNTAGT. The CDR3 bases are TGTGCCAGCAGTGAGGGCCCTAAGGCCCGCGAGCAGTTCTTC. Amino acid sequence: CASSEGPKAREQFF.

The V gene is TRBV4-1, the J gene TRBJ2-3; possibly TRBD1 for D (5 bases). CDR1 and CDR2 (germline): MGHRA, YSYEKL. The CDR3 runs to 15 residues. Trimming shortened V by 1 base and J by 0 bases, and 8 bases separated the two germline ends. The CDR3 sequence is CASSQGPGSTDTQYF. CDR3 coding DNA: TGCGCCAGCAGCCAAGGTCCAGGGAGCACAGATACGCAGTATTTT.

The chain recombines TRBV30 with TRBJ1-1; D gene ambiguous. CDR3 length equals 12 residues. V dropped 0 bases and J dropped 5 bases, with 7 bases sitting between them. Germline values: CDR1 GTSNPN, CDR2 SVGIG (reference sequence). CDR3 DNA: TGTGCCTGGAGTGTACGGGGAACTGAAGCTTTCTTT. Translated, it gives CAWSVRGTEAFF.

The V gene is TRBV19, the J gene TRBJ1-1, with D possibly being TRBD1 (6 bases). The CDR3 totals 14 residues. Germline CDR1 reads LNHDA; CDR2 reads SQIVND (reference sequence). Trimming pared 11 bases from V and 0 bases from J, leaving 16 bases between. CDR3 in amino acids: CAVGGGWVNTEAFF. For the CDR3, the DNA is TGTGCCGTAGGGGGGGGTTGGGTGAACACTGAAGCTTTCTTT. The full variable domain, in which reference TRBV19 and TRBJ1-1 provide the parts outside the CDR3, is DGGITQSPKYLFRKEGQNVTLSCEQNLNHDAMYWYRQDPGQGLRLIYYSQIVNDFQKGDIAEGYSVSREKKESFPLTVTSAQKNPTAFYLCAVGGGWVNTEAFFGQGTRLTVV.